This passage covers 21 T cell receptor beta chains from one sample sequenced in a study of cytomegalovirus exposure and HLA in healthy donors. Amplification used 60 Vbeta primers and 13 Jbeta primers. Data came from immunoSEQ multiplex PCR; TCRdb stores just in-frame clones and leaves some out. This table lists 60,000 to 80,000 clones. Sequences were obtained from PBMCs. These receptors all come from a man in his forties or fifties in good health and CMV-seronegative.

The chain carries TRBV5-6 and TRBJ1-1; TRBD1 aligns across 7 bases. CDR1 is SGHDT, CDR2 YYEEEE, per germline. This CDR3 region has 14 residues. V shed 4 bases, J shed 2 bases, and the junction held 5 bases outside the gene matches. The CDR3, as DNA: TGTGCCAGCAGCGGACAGGTGATCAACACTGAAGCTTTCTTT. Its protein is CASSGQVINTEAFF.

This rearrangement joins TRBV16 to TRBJ2-1, with 9 bases aligning to TRBD2. Germline values: CDR1 KGHSY, CDR2 FQNENV. V shed 2 bases and J 7 bases; nucleotides not matched to a gene: 9. The CDR3 consists of 16 residues. DNA for the CDR3: TGTGCCAGCAGCCAAGATTACGCGGGGGGGCGGAATGAGCAGTTCTTC. As protein: CASSQDYAGGRNEQFF.

V gene TRBV6-1 combines with J gene TRBJ1-2; no reliable D call. The V gene's germline CDR1 is MNHNS and CDR2 SASEGT. The CDR3 is made up of 14 amino acids. Trimming took off 2 bases at V and 4 bases at J, with 11 bases between the two ends. The CDR3 region is CASSERNRVYGYTF. Here the CDR3 DNA reads TGTGCCAGCAGTGAAAGGAACAGAGTCTATGGCTACACCTTC.

The CDR3 region has the DNA TGTGCCAGCAGCCCGGCGGGAGTGAGGGCCACAGATACGCAGTATTTT. It yields the protein CASSPAGVRATDTQYF. The chain recombines TRBV7-2 with TRBJ2-3; TRBD2 aligns across 7 bases. Trimming at V came to 5 bases and at J to 2 bases, leaving 10 bases not matched to a gene. Per germline, CDR1 SGHTA and CDR2 FQGNSA. The CDR3 is 16 residues long.

V and J are TRBV18 and TRBJ2-2, with D possibly being TRBD2 (6 bases). Trimming shortened V by 6 bases and J by 5 bases, and 16 bases separated the two germline ends. Germline V gives CDR1 KGHSH, CDR2 LQKENI. This CDR3 is built from 15 residues. DNA of the CDR3: TGTGCCAGCTCGCTATCAGCGGGCTGGACCGGGGAGCTGTTTTTT. This gives the protein CASSLSAGWTGELFF.

V and J are TRBV12-5 and TRBJ1-1; D gene uncertain. CDR1 is LGHNT, CDR2 FRNRAP, per germline. V was clipped by 6 bases and J by 1 base, with 6 bases between them. The CDR3 is 12 residues long. As DNA, the CDR3 is TGTGCTAGTGGCCGTCGGAACACTGAAGCTTTCTTT. This gives the protein CASGRRNTEAFF.

The chain carries TRBV27 and TRBJ2-1, with 8 positions matching TRBD2. This CDR3 region has 15 residues. V lost 3 bases, J lost 5 bases, and 6 bases stayed unmatched. Germline V gene lookup returns CDR1 MNHEY and CDR2 SMNVEV (reference sequence). For the CDR3, the DNA is TGTGCCAGCAGTTTGAGGCTAGCGGGCGACAATGAGCAGTTCTTC. It encodes CASSLRLAGDNEQFF.

This rearrangement joins TRBV10-3 to TRBJ2-3; a possible D gene is TRBD1 (5 bases). CDR3 size: 14 residues. From germline, CDR1 is ENHRY and CDR2 SYGVKD. V gave up 6 bases and J gave up 0 bases, with 10 bases separating them. CDR3 coding DNA: TGTGCCATCAGCAAACAGGAGAGCACAGATACGCAGTATTTT. This encodes CAISKQESTDTQYF.

This chain connects TRBV7-9 to TRBJ1-4, with TRBD1 matching 7 bases. V gave up 5 bases and J gave up 6 bases; unmatched junction bases: 9. The germline gives CDR1 SEHNR, CDR2 FQNEAQ (reference sequence). The CDR3 is 15 residues long. CDR3 residues: CASSPTGSGDEKLFF. In DNA form, the CDR3 reads TGTGCCAGCAGCCCGACAGGGAGTGGGGATGAAAAACTGTTTTTT.

The rearrangement joins TRBV7-2 to TRBJ2-7, with 11 bases that match TRBD2. V trimming: 0 bases; J trimming: 0 bases; junction bases outside the gene matches: 7. Germline CDR1 and CDR2: SGHTA and FQGNSA. The CDR3 runs 18 residues. The CDR3 DNA reads TGTGCCAGCAGCTTAGCCCCTCCTACTAGCGGGAGCTCCTACGAGCAGTACTTC. This translates into CASSLAPPTSGSSYEQYF.

DNA for the CDR3: TGTGCCACCAGCTGGGCTAGCAATCAGCCCCAGCATTTT. This codes for CATSWASNQPQHF. This sequence joins TRBV15 and TRBJ1-5; D is undetermined. Germline CDR1 is LNHNV and CDR2 is YYDKDF (reference sequence). CDR3 length: 13 residues. V gave up 5 bases and J gave up 0 bases, with 5 bases separating them. The whole variable domain, filled in from reference TRBV15 and TRBJ1-5, reads DAMVIQNPRYQVTQFGKPVTLSCSQTLNHNVMYWYQQKSSQAPKLLFHYYDKDFNNEADTPDNFQSRRPNTSFCFLDIRSPGLGDTAMYLCATSWASNQPQHFGDGTRLSIL.

V gene TRBV6-1 combines with J gene TRBJ1-5, with D maybe TRBD1 (6 bases). V was clipped by 2 bases and J by 11 bases, with 16 bases between them. The CDR3 is 14 amino acids. The germline CDR1 and CDR2 sequences are MNHNS and SASEGT. CDR3 protein: CASSETRGGMTQHF. CDR3 sequence (DNA): TGTGCCAGCAGTGAAACAAGGGGGGGAATGACCCAGCATTTT.

This chain links TRBV7-8 with TRBJ2-5; TRBD2 aligns across 9 bases. Germline V gene sequence: CDR1 SGHVS, CDR2 FQNEAQ. This CDR3 spans 13 amino acids. The V gene end was trimmed by 7 bases and the J gene end by 5 bases; junction bases not matched to a gene: 5. CDR3 in amino acids: CASNGLAGETQYF. The CDR3, as DNA: TGTGCCAGCAACGGGCTAGCGGGGGAGACCCAGTACTTC.

The chain recombines TRBV2 with TRBJ2-2, with a possible D match to TRBD2 (6 bases). The CDR3 has 13 residues. V lost 11 bases and J lost 8, with 18 bases in between. Germline V gives CDR1 SNHLY, CDR2 FYNNEI. The CDR3 reads CAASGVSRGELFF. DNA of the CDR3: TGTGCCGCGTCGGGGGTCTCCAGGGGGGAGCTGTTTTTT. The whole variable domain, filled in from reference TRBV2 and TRBJ2-2, reads EPEVTQTPSHQVTQMGQEVILRCVPISNHLYFYWYRQILGQKVEFLVSFYNNEISEKSEIFDDQFSVERPDGSNFTLKIRSTKLEDSAMYFCAASGVSRGELFFGEGSRLTVL.

This chain joins TRBV7-9 and TRBJ2-7; the D gene is possibly TRBD2 (5 bases). The CDR3 has 13 residues. CDR1 is SEHNR, CDR2 FQNEAQ, per germline (reference sequence). V dropped 5 bases and J dropped 1 base, with 9 bases sitting between them. The chain's CDR3 is CASSRRESYEQYF. The CDR3, as DNA: TGTGCCAGCAGCCGACGGGAATCCTACGAGCAGTACTTC.

V is TRBV7-9 and J is TRBJ1-1; 7 bases map to TRBD1. Germline V gene data show CDR1 as SEHNR and CDR2 as FQNEAQ (reference sequence). Unmatched junction bases numbered 4, after V lost 5 bases and J lost 4 bases. This CDR3 is 13 amino acids long. The CDR3: CASSLQGPTEAFF. CDR3 in DNA: TGTGCCAGCAGCCTACAGGGGCCCACTGAAGCTTTCTTT.

The CDR3 region has the DNA TGTGCCAGCAGAAGGACACAGAGCACAGATACGCAGTATTTT. Amino acids: CASRRTQSTDTQYF. The rearrangement joins TRBV2 to TRBJ2-3, with a tentative D call TRBD1 (5 bases). CDR3 size: 14 residues. CDR1 and CDR2 (germline): SNHLY, FYNNEI. The V and J ends lost 6 bases and 0 bases respectively, with 10 bases between them.

The chain carries TRBV2 and TRBJ2-7; D may be TRBD2 (6 bases). The CDR3 consists of 13 residues. The ends were cut back, 3 bases at V and 6 bases at J, with 12 bases in the middle. Germline lookup yields CDR1 SNHLY and CDR2 FYNNEI. CDR3 in amino acids: CASSESRELEQYF. CDR3 nucleotides: TGTGCCAGCAGTGAGAGTCGGGAGCTCGAGCAGTACTTC.

The chain has TRBV6-6 and TRBJ1-5; a weak D match, TRBD1 (6 bases). Germline V gives CDR1 MNHNY, CDR2 SVGAGI (reference sequence). V was shortened by 4 bases and J by 4 bases, with 8 bases between the two germline ends. The CDR3 sequence is 13 residues long. CDR3 sequence reads: CASSLQGNQPQHF. As DNA, the CDR3 is TGTGCCAGCAGTTTACAGGGAAATCAGCCCCAGCATTTT.

V gene TRBV6-1 combines with J gene TRBJ1-2; TRBD1 agrees at 9 bases. V trimming: 4 bases; J trimming: 4 bases; junction bases outside the gene matches: 10. Looked up from germline, CDR1 is MNHNS and CDR2 is SASEGT. The CDR3 sequence is 16 residues long. The CDR3 spells CASSALPGQGTYGYTF. In DNA, the CDR3 is TGTGCCAGCAGTGCCTTACCGGGACAGGGCACCTATGGCTACACCTTC.

CDR3 in amino acids: CASSLAGGFATNEKLFF. The CDR3, as DNA: TGTGCCAGCAGCTTGGCCGGGGGTTTTGCAACTAATGAAAAACTGTTTTTT. The chain recombines TRBV5-6 with TRBJ1-4, with D possibly being TRBD1 (5 bases). Looked up from germline, CDR1 is SGHDT and CDR2 is YYEEEE. The CDR3 covers 17 residues. Trimming stripped 0 bases from V and 0 bases from J, with 12 bases between. The whole variable domain, filled in from reference TRBV5-6 and TRBJ1-4, reads DAGVTQSPTHLIKTRGQQVTLRCSPKSGHDTVSWYQQALGQGPQFIFQYYEEEERQRGNFPDRFSGHQFPNYSSELNVNALLLGDSALYLCASSLAGGFATNEKLFFGSGTQLSVL.